Each of the 30 T cell receptor beta chains below was sequenced from the same sample in a study of identical twins. TCRdb reprocessed the 5' RACE reads via MiXCR and lists one record per CDR3 protein. The repertoire has nearly 650,000 distinct CDR3 sequences, around 7.4% of them found once; the top ten carry approximately 1.5%. These same data were also listed under a study on yellow fever vaccine responses in identical twins.

Specimen: PBMCs. The receptors here all came from a young woman in good health.

This clonotype came up a few times. CDR3 in DNA: TGTGCCAGCAGTGTCGCCCTGACAGGGTGGAACACTGAAGCTTTCTTT. It is translated as CASSVALTGWNTEAFF. The rearrangement joins TRBV6-1 to TRBJ1-1, with 7 bases fitting TRBD1. The trim removed 4 bases at V and 1 base at J, leaving 9 bases unmatched. The length of the CDR3 is 16 residues. Germline V CDR1 and CDR2: MNHNS, SASEGT.

This clonotype showed up just a few times. The chain combines TRBV4-1 with TRBJ1-2; D is ambiguous. The V end was cut by 2 bases, the J end by 0 bases, with 4 bases between. The CDR3 totals 13 residues. The germline gives CDR1 MGHRA, CDR2 YSYEKL. Written as DNA, the CDR3 is TGCGCCAGCAGCCAAAATACTAACTATGGCTACACCTTC. As protein: CASSQNTNYGYTF.

This clonotype was observed a few times. The CDR3 spells CASSSIAGPYEQYF. The CDR3 nucleotides are TGCGCCAGCAGCTCAATAGCGGGACCCTACGAGCAGTACTTC. The chain links TRBV5-1 to TRBJ2-7; TRBD2 agrees at 8 bases. From germline, CDR1 is SGHRS and CDR2 YFSETQ. V was pared by 3 bases and J by 2 bases, with 4 bases of the junction left unmatched. There are 14 residues in the CDR3.

This clonotype was picked up a small number of times. The V call is TRBV27, the J call TRBJ2-1; 7 bases are shared with TRBD1. The CDR3 is made up of 13 amino acids. Germline loops: CDR1 MNHEY, CDR2 SMNVEV (reference sequence). Trimming took 6 bases from V and 7 from J; bases not matched to a gene: 6. CDR3 sequence (DNA): TGTGCCAGCAGACTCGGGACAGTTAATGAGCAGTTCTTC. It translates to CASRLGTVNEQFF.

This clonotype was observed a few times. This chain connects TRBV6-2 or TRBV6-3 to TRBJ2-7; 11 nucleotides match TRBD1. Trimming took 5 bases from V and 1 from J; bases not matched to a gene: 10. Germline V gene data show CDR1 as MNHEY and CDR2 as SVGEGT. This CDR3 is 17 amino acids long. The CDR3 region has the DNA TGTGCCAGCAGTAGAGGACCCCGGGACAGGGGGTCCTACGAGCAGTACTTC. Amino acids: CASSRGPRDRGSYEQYF.

This clonotype was seen ten or more times. The rearrangement joins TRBV27 to TRBJ2-2; 9 bases line up with TRBD2. CDR3 length: 15 residues. CDR1 MNHEY and CDR2 SMNVEV come from the germline V gene (reference sequence). V lost 2 bases to trimming and J lost 4 bases; unmatched junction nucleotides: 2. The CDR3 loop reads CASSLLAGFTGELFF. DNA of the CDR3: TGTGCCAGCAGTTTACTAGCGGGATTCACCGGGGAGCTGTTTTTT.

This clonotype was counted at least ten times. V is TRBV20-1 and J is TRBJ2-1; no reliable D call. Trimming pared 1 base from V and 5 bases from J, leaving 15 bases between. This CDR3 has 15 residues. Germline V gene lookup returns CDR1 DFQATT and CDR2 SNEGSKA (reference sequence). CDR3 residues: CSARVGRRWDNEQFF. The CDR3 coding sequence is TGCAGTGCTAGAGTAGGCAGACGGTGGGACAATGAGCAGTTCTTC.

The gene calls are TRBV5-1 and TRBJ2-2; D uncertain. In germline, CDR1 is SGHRS, CDR2 YFSETQ. This CDR3 comprises 14 residues. The V end was cut by 2 bases, the J end by 0 bases, with 5 bases between. This chain's CDR3 is CASSFMTNTGELFF. DNA for the CDR3: TGCGCCAGCAGCTTTATGACGAACACCGGGGAGCTGTTTTTT.

This clonotype was counted at least ten times. The V and J genes are TRBV29-1 and TRBJ2-7; a weak D match, TRBD2 (6 bases). Looked up from germline, CDR1 is SQVTM and CDR2 is ANQGSEA. With 2 bases removed from V and 6 bases from J, the gap between germline ends came to 14 bases. This CDR3 comprises 13 residues. CDR3 in DNA: TGCAGCGTTGAACCGTCAGGGCGGGGCGAGCAGTACTTC. Residues: CSVEPSGRGEQYF.

This clonotype came up a few times. The chain employs TRBV4-1 and TRBJ2-3; 11 positions match TRBD2. Germline CDR1 MGHRA, CDR2 YSYEKL. V was clipped by 1 base and J by 4 bases; unmatched bases: 7. The CDR3 sequence is 17 residues long. The CDR3 reads CASSQGRLAGGADTQYF. DNA of the CDR3: TGCGCCAGCAGCCAAGGTCGGTTAGCGGGGGGGGCAGATACGCAGTATTTT.

J is TRBJ2-1 and V is TRBV2, with 7 nucleotides matching TRBD2. Germline V lookup: CDR1 SNHLY, CDR2 FYNNEI. V dropped 1 base and J dropped 9; count of bases not matched to a gene: 12. There are 16 residues in the CDR3. The CDR3 spells CASSEGGGGPGSEQFF. CDR3 in DNA: TGTGCCAGCAGTGAAGGCGGGGGAGGGCCTGGGAGTGAGCAGTTCTTC.

This clonotype was observed at least ten times. This chain joins TRBV29-1 and TRBJ2-2, with D maybe TRBD2 (5 bases). V was cut by 7 bases and J by 5 bases, with 11 bases left in between. Germline values: CDR1 SQVTM, CDR2 ANQGSEA. The CDR3 is 12 amino acids. The chain's CDR3 is CSADRGTGELFF. In nucleotides, the CDR3 is TGCAGCGCCGACCGAGGGACCGGGGAGCTGTTTTTT.

This clonotype has just a few counts. The rearrangement joins TRBV3-1 to TRBJ2-1, with 13 bases matching TRBD2. Germline V CDR1 and CDR2: LGHDT, YNNKEL (reference sequence). The CDR3 is made up of 16 amino acids. The ends lost 1 base at V and 6 bases at J; junction bases unmatched: 3. The CDR3 DNA sequence: TGTGCCAGCAGCCAAGCCACTAGCGGGAGGGCCAATGAGCAGTTCTTC. Translating gives CASSQATSGRANEQFF.

This clonotype came up a few times. One end of the junction fails to match germline, which may point to a read error. This chain joins TRBV29-1 and TRBJ1-1, with D hard to call. The CDR3 length is 13 residues. Germline V lookup: CDR1 SQVTM, CDR2 ANQGSEA. In nucleotides, the CDR3 is TGCAGCGTTGACAGAGTTGGGAACCCTGAAGCTTTCTTT. Translation gives CSVDRVGNPEAFF.

This clonotype turned up a few times. The chain uses TRBV29-1 and TRBJ2-1, with a tentative D call TRBD1 (6 bases). The germline V gene has CDR1 SQVTM and CDR2 ANQGSEA. This CDR3 region has 15 residues. V lost 7 bases and J lost 0, with 16 bases in between. The CDR3 DNA sequence: TGCAGCGCCGATGCCCTGGGGGCCTCCTACAATGAGCAGTTCTTC. It codes for CSADALGASYNEQFF.

This clonotype was seen a few times. CDR3 region: CASGVARGNTGELFF. The CDR3 bases are TGCGCCAGCGGGGTCGCGCGGGGAAACACCGGGGAGCTGTTTTTT. This chain uses TRBV5-1 with TRBJ2-2; weak D call: TRBD2 (6 bases). V was trimmed by 7 bases and J by 2 bases, leaving 15 bases between them. The germline CDR1 and CDR2 sequences are SGHRS and YFSETQ. The CDR3 totals 15 residues.

This clonotype came up a few times. The chain carries TRBV28 and TRBJ1-5; tentative D call: TRBD1 (6 bases). Germline CDR1 and CDR2: MDHEN and SYDVKM. Trimming cost V 6 bases and J 3 bases, with 12 bases left between them. This CDR3 is 14 amino acids long. The CDR3 spells CASSDRSINQPQHF. The CDR3 DNA reads as TGTGCCAGCAGCGACAGGAGCATCAATCAGCCCCAGCATTTT.

This clonotype was found a few times. The chain carries TRBV7-3 and TRBJ2-1; D may be TRBD2 (6 bases). CDR3 length equals 15 residues. Trimming took 1 base from V and 10 from J, leaving 17 bases between them. Germline CDR1 is SGHTA and CDR2 is FQGTGA. CDR3 sequence: CASSLIAAARGEQFF. For the CDR3, the DNA is TGTGCCAGCAGCTTAATTGCGGCAGCCCGGGGGGAGCAGTTCTTC.

The chain combines TRBV7-8 with TRBJ2-5, with TRBD2 matching 9 bases. Trimming took 5 bases from V and 6 from J; bases not matched to a gene: 13. The CDR3 has 16 residues. Germline values: CDR1 SGHVS, CDR2 FQNEAQ. CDR3 sequence: CASSPAGGSGVQTQYF. The CDR3 DNA is TGTGCCAGCAGCCCAGCGGGAGGTAGCGGGGTACAGACCCAGTACTTC.

This clonotype was found many times. The chain has TRBV27 and TRBJ2-5; TRBD1 might be the D (6 bases). Trimming pared 8 bases from V and 2 bases from J, leaving 15 bases between. Germline values: CDR1 MNHEY, CDR2 SMNVEV (reference sequence). The CDR3 totals 14 residues. The CDR3 reads CASARGGGQETQYF. DNA of the CDR3: TGTGCCAGCGCACGAGGGGGTGGGCAAGAGACCCAGTACTTC.

This rearrangement joins TRBV29-1 to TRBJ1-5; D is ambiguous. The V end was cut by 3 bases, the J end by 2 bases, with 8 bases between. The CDR3 consists of 13 residues. CDR1 SQVTM and CDR2 ANQGSEA come from the germline V gene. The CDR3 nucleotides read TGCAGCGTTGATCCCGGCGGCAATCAGCCCCAGCATTTT. It encodes CSVDPGGNQPQHF.

About this clonotype: The germline gene is not matched at one end of the junction; a read error may be the cause. V is TRBV7-9 and J is TRBJ2-1; 9 positions agree with TRBD2. Germline assignment: CDR1 SEHNR and CDR2 FQNEAQ (reference sequence). CDR3 length equals 17 residues. CDR3 region: CASSVAGVAGSYNEQFF. The DNA for the CDR3 is TGTGCCAGCAGCGTAGCGGGGGTAGCGGGATCCTACAATGAGCAGTTCTTC.

This clonotype occurred many times. This chain uses TRBV6-5 with TRBJ1-2, with TRBD1 as a possible D gene (5 bases). This CDR3 has 12 amino acids. Germline V gene lookup returns CDR1 MNHEY and CDR2 SVGAGI. With 5 bases removed from V and 13 bases from J, the gap between germline ends came to 17 bases. CDR3 residues: CASSQSRVGGTF. In nucleotides, the CDR3 is TGTGCCAGCAGTCAATCCAGGGTCGGGGGCACCTTC.

This clonotype was observed at least ten times. This chain connects TRBV10-3 to TRBJ2-7; no firm D call. This CDR3 region has 15 residues. Trimming left V 2 bases short and J 2 bases short, with 13 bases between. Germline V CDR1 and CDR2: ENHRY, SYGVKD. In nucleotides, the CDR3 is TGTGCCATCAGTGAGCCCCGCTTTCGACCCTACGAGCAGTACTTC. Translated: CAISEPRFRPYEQYF.

This clonotype was detected only a few times. The chain uses TRBV29-1 and TRBJ2-7; 10 bases line up with TRBD2. The V segment lost 3 bases and the J segment 4 bases; nucleotides outside the gene matches: 9. This CDR3 spans 15 amino acids. CDR1 SQVTM and CDR2 ANQGSEA come from the germline V gene. CDR3 nucleotides: TGCAGCGTTGAGCTAGCGGGAGCTAGGGAGTACGAGCAGTACTTC. Amino acid sequence: CSVELAGAREYEQYF.

J is TRBJ2-7 and V is TRBV11-3; D gene unclear. This CDR3 has 14 amino acids. Germline lookup yields CDR1 SGHNT and CDR2 YENEEA. V lost 2 bases and J 3 bases, leaving 11 bases between the germline ends. CDR3 sequence reads: CASSLRSEDYEQYF. In DNA form, the CDR3 reads TGTGCCAGCAGCTTAAGGTCGGAAGACTACGAGCAGTACTTC.

This clonotype was counted only a few times. V and J are TRBV9 and TRBJ2-1; the match to TRBD2 covers 7 bases. The CDR3 loop spans 18 amino acids. The ends lost 1 base at V and 8 bases at J; junction bases unmatched: 18. The germline CDR1 and CDR2 sequences are SGDLS and YYNGEE. CDR3 protein: CASSVPTGTRGSTDEQFF. DNA for the CDR3: TGTGCCAGCAGCGTACCGACCGGGACTCGCGGGAGTACCGATGAGCAGTTCTTC. Based on the CDR3 plus reference TRBV9 and TRBJ2-1, the full variable domain is DSGVTQTPKHLITATGQRVTLRCSPRSGDLSVYWYQQSLDQGLQFLIQYYNGEERAKGNILERFSAQQFPDLHSELNLSSLELGDSALYFCASSVPTGTRGSTDEQFFGPGTRLTVL.

At least ten counts were recorded for this clonotype. The chain employs TRBV12-3 or TRBV12-4 and TRBJ2-7; weak D call: TRBD2 (6 bases). This CDR3 spans 13 amino acids. Trimming removed 3 bases at V and 5 bases at J, with 11 bases between. The chain's CDR3 is CASSFGSGDEQYF. The DNA for the CDR3 is TGTGCCAGCAGTTTTGGGTCGGGGGACGAGCAGTACTTC.

This clonotype was found a few times. J is TRBJ2-5 and V is TRBV18, with D maybe TRBD2 (5 bases). The CDR3 consists of 15 residues. V lost 0 bases and J 4 bases, leaving 12 bases between the germline ends. The germline V gene has CDR1 KGHSH and CDR2 LQKENI. The DNA of the CDR3 is TGTGCCAGCTCACCACCGTTAACGGAGGTAGAGACCCAGTACTTC. Protein product: CASSPPLTEVETQYF.

This clonotype was seen repeatedly, ten times or more. The chain uses TRBV7-2 and TRBJ2-5; a possible D gene is TRBD1 (5 bases). This CDR3 region has 16 residues. Trimming stripped 4 bases from V and 3 bases from J, with 18 bases between. CDR1 is SGHTA and CDR2 is FQGNSA in the germline V gene. The CDR3 DNA is TGTGCCAGCAGCTCTGCTTTTACGACAGCAGAAGAGACCCAGTACTTC. Amino acids: CASSSAFTTAEETQYF.